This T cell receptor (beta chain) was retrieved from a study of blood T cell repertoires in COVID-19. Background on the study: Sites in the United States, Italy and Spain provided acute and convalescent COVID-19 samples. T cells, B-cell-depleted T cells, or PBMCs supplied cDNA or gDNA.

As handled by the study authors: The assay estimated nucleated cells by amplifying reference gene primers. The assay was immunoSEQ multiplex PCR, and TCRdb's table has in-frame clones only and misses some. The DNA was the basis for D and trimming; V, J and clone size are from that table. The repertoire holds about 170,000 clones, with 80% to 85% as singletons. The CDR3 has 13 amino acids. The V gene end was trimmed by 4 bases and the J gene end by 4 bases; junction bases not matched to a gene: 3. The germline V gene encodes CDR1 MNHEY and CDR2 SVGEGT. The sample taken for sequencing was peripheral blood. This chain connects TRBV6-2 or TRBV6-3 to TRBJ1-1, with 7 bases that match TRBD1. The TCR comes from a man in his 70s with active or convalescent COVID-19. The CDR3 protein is CASSFTGATEAFF. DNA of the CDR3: TGTGCCAGCAGTTTTACAGGGGCCACTGAAGCTTTCTTT.